This record looks at one T cell receptor beta chain sequence and its context. The PCR used 60 V beta and 13 J beta primers. Sequenced by immunoSEQ multiplex PCR; TCRdb stores in-frame clones only, minus some. The sample consists of about 91,000 clones, more than 80% of them appearing once. The data were taken from a study of glioma-infiltrating T cells after dendritic cell vaccination. Study at large: Patients received autologous tumor lysate-pulsed dendritic cell vaccination between about 2002 and 2013. Autologous tumor lysate was loaded overnight onto monocyte-derived dendritic cells grown seven to eight days with IL-4 and GM-CSF.

The CDR3 sequence is 11 residues long. Looked up from germline, CDR1 is SNHLY and CDR2 is FYNNEI. With 8 bases removed from V and 7 bases from J, the gap between germline ends came to 8 bases. Documented time point: after dendritic cell vaccination, including at tumor progression/relapse. The gene calls are TRBV2 and TRBJ1-4, with D tentatively TRBD1 (5 bases). Sequenced material: blood, taken after dendritic cell vaccination. The clonotype comes from a human donor with glioblastoma. The CDR3, as DNA: TGTGCCAGCCGGGGGAGTGAAAAACTGTTTTTT. This codes for CASRGSEKLFF.